Each of the 26 T cell receptor beta chains below was sequenced from the same sample in a study of blood T cell repertoires in COVID-19. Method: immunoSEQ multiplex PCR; TCRdb's copy keeps in-frame clones and lacks some. The sample records 250,000 to 400,000 clones, roughly 85% being singletons. Sequences were obtained from PBMCs or T cells enriched from blood (not recorded which). The receptor set was obtained from a woman in her twenties or thirties who had been exposed to COVID-19.

The chain's CDR3 is CASSVDGGGANVLTF. The CDR3, as DNA: TGTGCCAGCAGCGTAGACGGGGGTGGGGCCAACGTCCTGACTTTC. This chain joins TRBV9 and TRBJ2-6; the D gene is possibly TRBD2 (6 bases). The length of the CDR3 is 15 residues. With 0 bases removed from V and 3 bases from J, the gap between germline ends came to 7 bases. CDR1 and CDR2 from the germline V gene are SGDLS and YYNGEE.

This clone was detected only once. This chain joins TRBV6-4 and TRBJ2-1, with 11 bases fitting TRBD2. The trim removed 6 bases at V and 1 base at J, leaving 2 bases unmatched. The CDR3 has 15 residues. Germline V gene sequence: CDR1 MRHNA, CDR2 SNTAGT. CDR3 residues: CASSRTSGSYNEQFF. CDR3 DNA: TGTGCCAGCAGCCGGACTAGCGGGTCCTACAATGAGCAGTTCTTC.

The chain joins TRBV5-1 to TRBJ2-7; weak D call: TRBD2 (6 bases). CDR1 is SGHRS and CDR2 is YFSETQ in the germline V gene. V was pared by 0 bases and J by 7 bases, with 17 bases between. This CDR3 is 15 amino acids long. CDR3 DNA sequence: TGCGCCAGCAGCTTGGAGGACTATCAAGTCGGGGAGCAGTACTTC. Protein: CASSLEDYQVGEQYF.

This chain joins TRBV9 and TRBJ2-7; 11 bases line up with TRBD1. The CDR3 runs 15 residues. Per germline, CDR1 SGDLS and CDR2 YYNGEE. J gave up 2 bases and V 4 bases, and 5 bases lay outside the gene matches. The chain's CDR3 is CASSLGQGEAYEQYF. CDR3 bases: TGTGCCAGCAGCTTGGGACAGGGGGAAGCCTACGAGCAGTACTTC. Together with reference TRBV9 and TRBJ2-7, the CDR3 gives the full variable domain: DSGVTQTPKHLITATGQRVTLRCSPRSGDLSVYWYQQSLDQGLQFLIQYYNGEERAKGNILERFSAQQFPDLHSELNLSSLELGDSALYFCASSLGQGEAYEQYFGPGTRLTVT.

The CDR3 sequence is CAWSGLAFAYNEQFF. The DNA of the CDR3 is TGTGCCTGGAGCGGTCTAGCGTTTGCCTACAATGAGCAGTTCTTC. The chain carries TRBV30 and TRBJ2-1; tentatively, D is TRBD2 (6 bases). The ends were cut back, 3 bases at V and 2 bases at J, with 14 bases in the middle. Germline values: CDR1 GTSNPN, CDR2 SVGIG (reference sequence). The CDR3 runs to 15 residues.

The chain couples TRBV20-1 to TRBJ1-2; tentatively, D is TRBD1 (5 bases). This CDR3 region has 12 residues. The germline gives CDR1 DFQATT, CDR2 SNEGSKA (reference sequence). Trimming stripped 3 bases from V and 6 bases from J, with 11 bases between. For the CDR3, the DNA is TGCAGTGCTAGTAGACAGCTCCATGGCTACACCTTC. This gives the protein CSASRQLHGYTF.

This clone was counted a few times. This rearrangement joins TRBV6-5 to TRBJ2-2, with 7 bases identical to TRBD2. CDR3 length equals 15 residues. V dropped 8 bases and J dropped 0; count of bases not matched to a gene: 6. Germline assignment: CDR1 MNHEY and CDR2 SVGAGI. The CDR3 region is CASRSSGANTGELFF. CDR3 nucleotides: TGTGCCAGCCGATCGAGCGGGGCGAACACCGGGGAGCTGTTTTTT.

The chain recombines TRBV7-3 with TRBJ1-5; D remains unclear. Germline CDR1 and CDR2: SGHTA and FQGTGA. V lost 5 bases to trimming and J lost 3 bases, with 11 bases between them. This CDR3 contains 14 residues. CDR3 loop: CASSAESNNQPQHF. Written as DNA, the CDR3 is TGTGCCAGCAGCGCCGAGTCGAACAATCAGCCCCAGCATTTT.

This chain joins TRBV28 and TRBJ2-7, with D perhaps matching TRBD1 (6 bases). There are 14 residues in the CDR3. V was shortened by 5 bases and J by 2 bases, with 13 bases between the two germline ends. CDR1 is MDHEN, CDR2 SYDVKM, per germline. CDR3 sequence: CASSTSDSTYEQYF. The CDR3 DNA reads TGTGCCAGCAGTACATCGGACAGCACCTACGAGCAGTACTTC.

This sequence joins TRBV19 and TRBJ2-5; 15 bases are a match to TRBD2. Germline V gene lookup returns CDR1 LNHDA and CDR2 SQIVND (reference sequence). V dropped 4 bases and J dropped 1; count of bases not matched to a gene: 25. The CDR3 is made up of 24 amino acids. The chain's CDR3 is CASSKIGGLAGGQIWLALQETQYF. The CDR3 DNA follows: TGTGCCAGTAGTAAAATAGGCGGACTAGCGGGGGGGCAGATTTGGTTGGCGCTCCAAGAGACCCAGTACTTC.

In its sample, this clone was seen a few times. The V gene is TRBV7-9, the J gene TRBJ1-1; no clear D. Trimming cost V 3 bases and J 4 bases, with 3 bases left between them. Germline CDR1 reads SEHNR; CDR2 reads FQNEAQ (reference sequence). This CDR3 is built from 11 residues. CDR3 in amino acids: CASSFGTEAFF. The DNA for the CDR3 is TGTGCCAGCAGCTTCGGCACTGAAGCTTTCTTT.

This rearrangement joins TRBV29-1 to TRBJ2-3, with no clear D. Per the germline V gene, CDR1 is SQVTM and CDR2 is ANQGSEA. Trimming removed 5 bases from V and 4 bases from J, with 7 bases in between. This CDR3 spans 11 amino acids. CDR3 in amino acids: CSVLLSDTQYF. CDR3 nucleotide sequence: TGCAGCGTTCTGTTGTCAGATACGCAGTATTTT.

This chain's CDR3 is CASSADRVLETQYF. CDR3 coding DNA: TGCGCCAGCAGCGCAGACAGGGTCCTAGAGACCCAGTACTTC. The chain links TRBV5-1 to TRBJ2-5, with TRBD1 matching 7 bases. This CDR3 contains 14 residues. Trimming took 4 bases from V and 4 from J; bases not matched to a gene: 7. Germline V gene data show CDR1 as SGHRS and CDR2 as YFSETQ.

This chain connects TRBV6-2 or TRBV6-3 to TRBJ1-5; TRBD1 matches at 10 bases. Trimming took 0 bases from V and 0 from J; bases not matched to a gene: 11. The CDR3 consists of 20 residues. In germline, CDR1 is MNHEY, CDR2 SVGEGT. The DNA of the CDR3 is TGTGCCAGCAGTTACTCGAAGTTAAGGACAGGGGGGATTAGCAATCAGCCCCAGCATTTT. This sequence encodes CASSYSKLRTGGISNQPQHF.

The chain's CDR3 is CASSFLGGGNQPQHF. The CDR3 DNA reads TGCGCCAGCAGCTTCCTCGGGGGAGGCAATCAGCCCCAGCATTTT. The chain carries TRBV5-1 and TRBJ1-5, with D maybe TRBD1 (5 bases). Trimming stripped 2 bases from V and 2 bases from J, with 11 bases between. Germline CDR1 reads SGHRS; CDR2 reads YFSETQ. This CDR3 spans 15 amino acids.

The V gene is TRBV27, the J gene TRBJ2-7, with TRBD2 matching 8 bases. The CDR3 covers 14 residues. J lost 2 bases, V lost 7 bases, and 7 bases had no gene match. Germline V gives CDR1 MNHEY, CDR2 SMNVEV (reference sequence). The CDR3 DNA reads as TGTGCCAGCACTCCAGCGGGGGAACCCTACGAGCAGTACTTC. As protein: CASTPAGEPYEQYF.

This chain joins TRBV5-6 and TRBJ2-7; 11 bases agree with TRBD2. The CDR3 is 19 residues long. Germline V gene data show CDR1 as SGHDT and CDR2 as YYEEEE. The J segment lost 7 bases and the V segment lost 4 bases, leaving 22 bases of the junction unmatched. CDR3 nucleotides: TGTGCCAGCAGCCCACCTCGGGGTCTCGTAGCGGGAGGGCCGGAGGAGCAGTACTTC. Encoded protein: CASSPPRGLVAGGPEEQYF.

This clone was counted at least ten times. The rearrangement joins TRBV30 to TRBJ2-5; D unresolved. Trimming removed 0 bases at V and 4 bases at J, with 9 bases between. The CDR3 consists of 13 residues. Germline V gives CDR1 GTSNPN, CDR2 SVGIG (reference sequence). CDR3: CAWSVRTGETQYF. The CDR3 nucleotides are TGTGCCTGGAGTGTAAGAACTGGAGAGACCCAGTACTTC.

The gene calls are TRBV19 and TRBJ1-1; D remains ambiguous. V lost 8 bases and J 0 bases, leaving 10 bases between the germline ends. Looked up from germline, CDR1 is LNHDA and CDR2 is SQIVND (reference sequence). The CDR3 covers 13 residues. CDR3: CASRGGMNTEAFF. In DNA form, the CDR3 reads TGTGCCAGTCGGGGTGGAATGAACACTGAAGCTTTCTTT.

V is TRBV5-4 and J is TRBJ1-2; TRBD1 matches 7 bases. The J segment lost 2 bases and the V segment lost 4 bases, leaving 8 bases of the junction unmatched. CDR3 length equals 15 residues. Germline V lookup: CDR1 SGHNT, CDR2 YYREEE (reference sequence). The CDR3 bases are TGTGCCAGCAGCGGGAACAGGGGTGGGAACTATGGCTACACCTTC. Encoded protein: CASSGNRGGNYGYTF.

This clone has only one observation. The gene calls are TRBV7-9 and TRBJ2-2; D not resolved. The CDR3 runs 15 residues. Germline V gene data show CDR1 as SEHNR and CDR2 as FQNEAQ (reference sequence). V lost 2 bases, J lost 0 bases, and 7 bases lay in between. CDR3 in amino acids: CASSLIVANTGELFF. The CDR3 DNA follows: TGTGCCAGCAGCTTAATCGTTGCGAACACCGGGGAGCTGTTTTTT.

V usage is TRBV5-4 and J usage is TRBJ2-3, with a weak D call TRBD2 (5 bases). The CDR3 extends over 15 amino acids. Trimming left V 2 bases short and J 1 base short, with 11 bases between. The germline V gene encodes CDR1 SGHNT and CDR2 YYREEE (reference sequence). The DNA for the CDR3 is TGTGCCAGCAGCTTTGGCCGGGATGGCACAGATACGCAGTATTTT. Amino acids: CASSFGRDGTDTQYF.

The V gene is TRBV7-2, the J gene TRBJ1-4; D possibly corresponds to TRBD1 (5 bases). V was pared by 2 bases and J by 0 bases, with 7 bases between. From germline, CDR1 is SGHTA and CDR2 FQGNSA. CDR3 length equals 15 residues. CDR3 in amino acids: CASSLRGPTNEKLFF. The CDR3 DNA sequence: TGTGCCAGCAGCTTAAGGGGTCCAACTAATGAAAAACTGTTTTTT. Supplemented by reference TRBV7-2 and TRBJ1-4, the full variable domain reads GAGVSQSPSNKVTEKGKDVELRCDPISGHTALYWYRQSLGQGLEFLIYFQGNSAPDKSGLPSDRFSAERTGGSVSTLTIQRTQQEDSAVYLCASSLRGPTNEKLFFGSGTQLSVL.

This clone has a handful of counts. The rearrangement links TRBV6-2 or TRBV6-3 to TRBJ1-1; D perhaps matches TRBD1 (5 bases). CDR3 length equals 14 residues. The V end lost 4 bases, the J end lost 5 bases, and 14 bases lay between the germline ends. CDR1 is MNHEY and CDR2 is SVGEGT in the germline V gene. CDR3: CASSSTQGRTEAFF. For the CDR3, the DNA is TGTGCCAGCAGTTCGACCCAGGGTAGGACTGAAGCTTTCTTT.

The chain is built from TRBV30 and TRBJ1-3; D is possibly TRBD1 (5 bases). Germline V lookup: CDR1 GTSNPN, CDR2 SVGIG (reference sequence). The CDR3 sequence is 14 residues long. CDR3 protein: CARQSSNSGNTIYF. The CDR3 bases are TGTGCTCGACAGAGTTCGAACTCTGGAAACACCATATATTTT.

This sequence joins TRBV19 and TRBJ2-1, with D unclear. CDR1 is LNHDA and CDR2 is SQIVND in the germline V gene (reference sequence). The CDR3 contains 14 residues. The V gene lost 4 bases and the J gene lost 2 bases, with 9 bases spanning the gap. CDR3 coding DNA: TGTGCCAGTAGTACCGAGATAACCTACAATGAGCAGTTCTTC. Translation gives CASSTEITYNEQFF.